This T cell receptor (beta chain) appears in the sequencing data of a study of cytomegalovirus exposure and HLA in healthy donors. Study overall: According to later analysis, the same platform produced the 90 to 150 validation and several hundred first-cohort repertoires.

The donors were part of the roughly 120-subject validation cohort, which stood apart from the approximately 670-subject first cohort. Clones were read by immunoSEQ multiplex PCR, and TCRdb kept only the in-frame ones, dropping some. The data contain 200,000 to 250,000 clones, 75% to 95% of them singletons. Germline V gives CDR1 MNHEY, CDR2 SMNVEV (reference sequence). The CDR3 is 13 amino acids. V was shortened by 5 bases and J by 4 bases, with 11 bases between the two germline ends. With respect to this clone: Its antigen is not identified.

Overall study findings and caveats: Listed as cytomegalovirus-associated were 150 to 200 TCR beta chains. It was reported that the classifier diagnosed cytomegalovirus status with high specificity and sensitivity in both the original and validation cohorts.

The sequenced material came from PBMCs. This rearrangement joins TRBV27 to TRBJ1-1; D is unclear. This TCR came from a woman aged 18-29 years in good health and CMV-seronegative. The DNA for the CDR3 is TGTGCCAGCAGTCCGCGGGGAGGCACTGAAGCTTTCTTT. The encoded protein is CASSPRGGTEAFF.